Each of the 15 T cell receptor beta chains below was sequenced from the same sample in a study of cytomegalovirus exposure and HLA in healthy donors. The PCR was carried out with 60 Vbeta primers and 13 Jbeta primers. The assay was immunoSEQ multiplex PCR, and TCRdb's table has in-frame clones only and misses some. The top ten clones hold around a tenth of a sample with approximately 89,000 clones, about 76% of them seen once. The sequenced material came from PBMCs. The receptors originated from a man younger than 45 in good health and CMV-seropositive.

The chain couples TRBV10-3 to TRBJ2-4; no definite D call. CDR1 is ENHRY and CDR2 is SYGVKD in the germline V gene. The CDR3 runs to 13 residues. The germline V and J ends were trimmed by 0 bases and 11 bases, with 11 bases remaining between them. The CDR3 loop reads CAISESPGVVQYF. The CDR3 DNA is TGTGCCATCAGTGAGTCCCCCGGTGTCGTTCAGTACTTC.

This clone was observed a single time. The V gene is TRBV19, the J gene TRBJ1-5, with a weak D call TRBD1 (5 bases). The CDR3 runs to 16 residues. Trimming took off 3 bases at V and 4 bases at J, with 16 bases between the two ends. Germline V lookup: CDR1 LNHDA, CDR2 SQIVND (reference sequence). The CDR3 loop reads CASSIGFRRTNQPQHF. The CDR3 nucleotides read TGTGCCAGTAGTATCGGTTTCAGACGGACAAATCAGCCCCAGCATTTT.

The CDR3 sequence is CASSLDRGPKETQYF. The CDR3 nucleotides are TGTGCCAGCAGTCTGGACAGGGGACCGAAAGAGACCCAGTACTTC. V gene TRBV6-1 combines with J gene TRBJ2-5; 9 bases are shared with TRBD1. The V gene's germline CDR1 is MNHNS and CDR2 SASEGT. This CDR3 has 15 residues. The junction had 7 bases not matched to a gene; V was cut back by 5 bases and J by 3 bases.

The rearrangement uses TRBV9 and TRBJ2-5, with D possibly being TRBD2 (6 bases). This CDR3 region has 14 residues. Germline values: CDR1 SGDLS, CDR2 YYNGEE. Trimming stripped 6 bases from V and 5 bases from J, with 17 bases between. The CDR3 reads CASNGGATAETQYF. CDR3 in DNA: TGTGCCAGCAATGGCGGGGCGACGGCGGAGACCCAGTACTTC. Drawing the rest from reference TRBV9 and TRBJ2-5, the complete variable domain is DSGVTQTPKHLITATGQRVTLRCSPRSGDLSVYWYQQSLDQGLQFLIQYYNGEERAKGNILERFSAQQFPDLHSELNLSSLELGDSALYFCASNGGATAETQYFGPGTRLLVL.

The rearrangement links TRBV14 to TRBJ2-7, with 7 bases aligning to TRBD1. V gave up 4 bases and J gave up 2 bases; unmatched junction bases: 5. The CDR3 has 14 residues. Germline CDR1 SGHDN, CDR2 FVKESK. The CDR3 DNA is TGTGCCAGCAGCCGGACAGGACCGACCTACGAGCAGTACTTC. This gives the protein CASSRTGPTYEQYF.

This clone was found a few times. The chain combines TRBV4-3 with TRBJ2-1, with D possibly TRBD2 on 6 matching bases. In germline, CDR1 is LGHNA, CDR2 YSLEER. This CDR3 is built from 15 residues. Between the trimmed V and J ends, which lost 1 base and 7 bases, there was a span of 14 bases. The CDR3 reads CASSQAYWGENEQFF. The CDR3 DNA sequence: TGCGCCAGCAGCCAAGCGTATTGGGGGGAGAATGAGCAGTTCTTC.

The J gene is TRBJ2-1, the V gene TRBV27, with D perhaps TRBD2 (6 bases). V was clipped by 3 bases and J by 6 bases, with 15 bases between them. Germline values: CDR1 MNHEY, CDR2 SMNVEV (reference sequence). This CDR3 has 15 residues. The CDR3 sequence is CASSFRLDPINEQFF. The CDR3 nucleotides read TGTGCCAGCAGTTTCCGACTAGACCCGATCAATGAGCAGTTCTTC.

The V gene is TRBV6-5, the J gene TRBJ2-7; 7 bases agree with TRBD1. The CDR3 runs to 12 residues. The germline V gene encodes CDR1 MNHEY and CDR2 SVGAGI. Trimming cost V 4 bases and J 12 bases; bases outside gene matches: 9. The CDR3, as DNA: TGTGCCAGCAGTTCCTACAGGGGCTTGGGGTACTTC. It yields the protein CASSSYRGLGYF.

The chain employs TRBV6-1 and TRBJ1-1, with TRBD1 matching 8 bases. The germline gives CDR1 MNHNS, CDR2 SASEGT. The junction had 11 bases not matched to a gene; V was cut back by 5 bases and J by 9 bases. This CDR3 spans 14 amino acids. The DNA of the CDR3 is TGTGCCAGCAGTCCCATGACCGGGACAGGCAAAGCTTTCTTT. It specifies CASSPMTGTGKAFF.

The chain couples TRBV7-2 to TRBJ2-5; 7 bases agree with TRBD1. The J call may not be correct, given that the DNA end is closer to TRBJ2-7. This CDR3 region has 14 residues. Germline V lookup: CDR1 SGHTA, CDR2 FQGNSA. The DNA of the CDR3 is TGTGCCAGCAGCAGGGGGCTATTCTCCTACGAGCAGTACTTC. It is translated as CASSRGLFSYEQYF.

The V gene is TRBV11-2, the J gene TRBJ1-4; 11 bases map to TRBD1. The length of the CDR3 is 18 residues. CDR1 is SGHAT and CDR2 is FQNNGV in the germline V gene. V lost 0 bases and J lost 6; bases outside the gene matches: 9. The CDR3: CASSLDSRTGGAYEKLFF. CDR3 nucleotides: TGTGCCAGCAGCTTAGATTCGAGGACAGGGGGCGCTTATGAAAAACTGTTTTTT.

Worth noting for this clone: The junction departs from the called germline gene at one end, perhaps through a read error. The V and J genes are TRBV6-5 and TRBJ2-3; a weak D match, TRBD2 (5 bases). The CDR3 totals 15 residues. Per germline, CDR1 MNHEY and CDR2 SVGAGI. The CDR3 DNA is TGTGCCAGCAGTTACTCGACCCCTCCCGGGGAGCCCACATACTTT. Amino acids: CASSYSTPPGEPTYF.

This chain connects TRBV10-3 to TRBJ1-1, with D unresolved. Germline loops: CDR1 ENHRY, CDR2 SYGVKD. This CDR3 is 13 amino acids long. V gave up 0 bases and J gave up 4 bases, with 6 bases separating them. CDR3 protein: CAISESVGTEAFF. CDR3 coding DNA: TGTGCCATCAGTGAGTCTGTCGGCACTGAAGCTTTCTTT.

The rearrangement uses TRBV15 and TRBJ1-5; 7 nucleotides line up with TRBD1. CDR3 size: 15 residues. Germline CDR1 and CDR2: LNHNV and YYDKDF (reference sequence). V trimming: 3 bases; J trimming: 6 bases; junction bases outside the gene matches: 8. The CDR3 DNA reads TGTGCCACCAGCAGGGCCTGGACAGGCAGTCAGCCCCAGCATTTT. This translates into CATSRAWTGSQPQHF.

The chain couples TRBV29-1 to TRBJ1-1; possibly TRBD1 for D (6 bases). V lost 7 bases and J 1 base, leaving 10 bases between the germline ends. Germline V lookup: CDR1 SQVTM, CDR2 ANQGSEA. There are 12 residues in the CDR3. The CDR3 DNA reads TGCAGCGCAGGACAGACGAACACTGAAGCTTTCTTT. Its protein product is CSAGQTNTEAFF.